The T cell receptor (beta chain) under discussion was sequenced for a study of shared clonotypes between healthy human individuals. The CDR3 has 14 residues. Trimming stripped 0 bases from V and 4 bases from J, with 9 bases between. In germline, CDR1 is SGHRS, CDR2 YFSETQ. To note about this clone: Other DNA sequences from this sample encode an identical CDR3 as well.

For each subset, genomic DNA was distributed in equal portions over several immunoSEQ plates. Repertoires were generated with immunoSEQ multiplex PCR, while TCRdb's copy carries only in-frame clones and drops some. The table lists more than 1,200,000 clones, 98% of them singletons. J is TRBJ2-3 and V is TRBV5-1; no clear D gene. The receptor was isolated from a man aged 25-45 years in good health. Sequenced: naive CD4+ T cells sorted from blood. Subset given: CD45RA+ positively selected. The CDR3 DNA follows: TGCGCCAGCAGCTTGGCTGGATTCCCAGATACGCAGTATTTT. Amino acid sequence: CASSLAGFPDTQYF.